Below, one TCR beta chain is given with its context. Its antigen is unknown. Per germline, CDR1 SEHNR and CDR2 FQNEAQ (reference sequence). V was clipped by 5 bases and J by 4 bases; unmatched bases: 3. This CDR3 has 13 amino acids. The method was immunoSEQ multiplex PCR; TCRdb's version includes in-frame clones alone and lacks a portion of them. Of about 12,000 clones in the sample, approximately 75% were seen once. This entry comes from a study of chemoradiotherapy in HPV16-positive cancers. Study conclusions and caveats: In HPV16-positive patients, HPV-responsive T-cell expansion tracked better recurrence-free survival.

Samples were taken several times over chemoradiotherapy. This clonotype was obtained from a human donor with HPV-associated anogenital cancer. This specimen was acquired from a patient who underwent chemoradiotherapy. This chain links TRBV7-9 with TRBJ1-2; 8 bases fit TRBD1. Here the CDR3 DNA reads TGTGCCAGCAGCGTAGGACAGGGCTATGGCTACACCTTC. It is translated as CASSVGQGYGYTF.